These T cell receptor beta chains were read from a single sample in a study of blood T cell repertoires in COVID-19. Profiled with immunoSEQ multiplex PCR; TCRdb holds only in-frame clones, not every one. This sample has about 300,000 clones, with 89% found just once. What was sequenced was peripheral blood. The receptor source for this set is a woman aged 30 to 39 with COVID-19, enrolled during active disease. Both conserved end residues are part of each CDR3. Each record gives: CDR3 protein, CDR3 DNA, clone size, D gene, V gene, J gene. The D gene is left open where the match is weak. Only part of the rows carry a size: once, few, many, or a class if the clone is expanded.

cdr3_aa: CASSPARVGYTF
cdr3_nt: TGTGCCAGCAGCCCCGCCAGGGTCGGCTACACCTTC
clone_size: .
d_call: .
v_call: TRBV7-9
j_call: TRBJ1-2

cdr3_aa: CASSLAARERQETQYF
cdr3_nt: TGTGCCAGCAGCTTAGCTGCGCGGGAGCGCCAAGAGACCCAGTACTTC
clone_size: .
d_call: TRBD2
v_call: TRBV7-2
j_call: TRBJ2-5

cdr3_aa: CASSLLSPGTGAGELFF
cdr3_nt: TGTGCCAGCAGTTTACTCTCTCCCGGGACAGGGGCCGGGGAGCTGTTTTTT
clone_size: .
d_call: TRBD1
v_call: TRBV27
j_call: TRBJ2-2

cdr3_aa: CASSSGQEPSYGYTF
cdr3_nt: TGTGCCAGCAGCTCTGGACAGGAACCCTCCTATGGCTACACCTTC
clone_size: few
d_call: TRBD1
v_call: TRBV5-4
j_call: TRBJ1-2

cdr3_aa: CASSLGPEEGAQNTGELFF
cdr3_nt: TGTGCCAGCAGCTTAGGCCCCGAGGAGGGGGCGCAGAACACCGGGGAGCTGTTTTTT
clone_size: .
d_call: .
v_call: TRBV7-9
j_call: TRBJ2-2

cdr3_aa: CASSLRGQSTEAFF
cdr3_nt: TGTGCCAGCAGCTTAAGAGGACAGTCGACCGAAGCTTTCTTT
clone_size: .
d_call: .
v_call: TRBV7-2
j_call: TRBJ1-1

cdr3_aa: CASSFRGTDTQYF
cdr3_nt: TGTGCCAGCAGTTTTCGGGGGACAGATACGCAGTATTTT
clone_size: .
d_call: .
v_call: TRBV6-5
j_call: TRBJ2-3

cdr3_aa: CASSRGLAGVTGELFF
cdr3_nt: TGTGCCAGCAGCCGGGGACTAGCGGGGGTCACCGGGGAGCTGTTTTTT
clone_size: .
d_call: TRBD2
v_call: TRBV7-2
j_call: TRBJ2-2

cdr3_aa: CASSYSLREGYTF
cdr3_nt: TGTGCCAGCAGTTACTCTCTTCGGGAAGGCTACACCTTC
clone_size: once
d_call: .
v_call: TRBV6-5
j_call: TRBJ1-2

cdr3_aa: CASSQQQDYGYTF
cdr3_nt: TGTGCCAGCAGCCAACAACAGGACTATGGCTACACCTTC
clone_size: few
d_call: .
v_call: TRBV14
j_call: TRBJ1-2

cdr3_aa: CASSEGPPVANYGYTF
cdr3_nt: TGTGCCAGCAGTGAAGGCCCCCCGGTAGCTAACTATGGCTACACCTTC
clone_size: .
d_call: .
v_call: TRBV6-1
j_call: TRBJ1-2

cdr3_aa: CASSVDWGDSPLHF
cdr3_nt: TGTGCCAGCAGCGTAGACTGGGGCGATTCACCCCTCCACTTT
clone_size: .
d_call: .
v_call: TRBV9
j_call: TRBJ1-6

cdr3_aa: CASSLFSGGIGANVLTF
cdr3_nt: TGTGCCAGCAGTTTATTTTCGGGAGGGATCGGGGCCAACGTCCTGACTTTC
clone_size: once
d_call: TRBD2
v_call: TRBV28
j_call: TRBJ2-6

cdr3_aa: CASSLVGTGGGETQYF
cdr3_nt: TGTGCCAGCAGCTTGGTTGGGACAGGGGGCGGTGAGACCCAGTACTTC
clone_size: .
d_call: TRBD1
v_call: TRBV5-6
j_call: TRBJ2-5

cdr3_aa: CASRSAAGGRFF
cdr3_nt: TGTGCCAGCAGATCAGCAGCGGGGGGGAGGTTCTTC
clone_size: .
d_call: TRBD2
v_call: TRBV28
j_call: TRBJ2-1

cdr3_aa: CASSLDRGVQYF
cdr3_nt: TGTGCCAGCAGTCTCGACAGGGGGGTTCAGTACTTC
clone_size: once
d_call: TRBD1
v_call: TRBV2
j_call: TRBJ2-5

cdr3_aa: CASSPGGDSEKLFF
cdr3_nt: TGTGCCAGCAGCCCGGGCGGGGATTCGGAAAAACTGTTTTTT
clone_size: few
d_call: .
v_call: TRBV28
j_call: TRBJ1-4

cdr3_aa: CASGGGGSVQWTQYF
cdr3_nt: TGCGCCAGCGGGGGAGGAGGGTCGGTCCAGTGGACCCAGTACTTC
clone_size: .
d_call: .
v_call: TRBV23-1
j_call: TRBJ2-5

cdr3_aa: CAISGPGEGRTEAFF
cdr3_nt: TGTGCCATCAGTGGGCCTGGGGAGGGTCGGACTGAAGCTTTCTTT
clone_size: once
d_call: .
v_call: TRBV10-3
j_call: TRBJ1-1

cdr3_aa: CASSTHSGGPNEQFF
cdr3_nt: TGTGCCAGCAGCACCCATAGCGGGGGGCCGAATGAGCAGTTCTTC
clone_size: .
d_call: TRBD2
v_call: TRBV7-3
j_call: TRBJ2-1

cdr3_aa: CASSLDLVGGEQFF
cdr3_nt: TGTGCCAGCAGCTTAGACTTAGTGGGAGGTGAGCAGTTCTTC
clone_size: .
d_call: .
v_call: TRBV11-1
j_call: TRBJ2-1

cdr3_aa: CASSLPGTGDYEQYF
cdr3_nt: TGTGCCAGCAGTTTACCCGGGACAGGGGACTACGAGCAGTACTTC
clone_size: .
d_call: TRBD1
v_call: TRBV28
j_call: TRBJ2-7

cdr3_aa: CASSPAGTSGGAANIQYF
cdr3_nt: TGCGCCAGCAGCCCCGCCGGGACTAGCGGGGGGGCTGCAAACATTCAGTACTTC
clone_size: .
d_call: TRBD2
v_call: TRBV4-1
j_call: TRBJ2-4

cdr3_aa: CASSDSGYKKVDTQYF
cdr3_nt: TGTGCCAGCAGCGATAGCGGGTATAAGAAGGTGGATACGCAGTATTTT
clone_size: .
d_call: TRBD2
v_call: TRBV7-2
j_call: TRBJ2-3

cdr3_aa: CASSLDRGAAFF
cdr3_nt: TGCGCCAGCAGCTTAGACAGGGGTGCAGCTTTCTTT
clone_size: .
d_call: TRBD1
v_call: TRBV5-1
j_call: TRBJ1-1